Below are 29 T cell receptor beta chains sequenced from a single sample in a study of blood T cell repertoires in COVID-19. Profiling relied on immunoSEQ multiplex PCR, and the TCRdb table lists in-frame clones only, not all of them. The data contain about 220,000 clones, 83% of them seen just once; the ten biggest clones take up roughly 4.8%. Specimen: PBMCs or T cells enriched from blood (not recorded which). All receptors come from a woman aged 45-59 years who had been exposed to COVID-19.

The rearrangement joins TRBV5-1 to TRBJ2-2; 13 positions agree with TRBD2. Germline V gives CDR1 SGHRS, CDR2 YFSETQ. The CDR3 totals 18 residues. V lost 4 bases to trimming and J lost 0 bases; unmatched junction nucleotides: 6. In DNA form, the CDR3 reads TGCGCCAGCAGCGGACTCACTAGCGGGGGGGCGAACACCGGGGAGCTGTTTTTT. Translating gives CASSGLTSGGANTGELFF.

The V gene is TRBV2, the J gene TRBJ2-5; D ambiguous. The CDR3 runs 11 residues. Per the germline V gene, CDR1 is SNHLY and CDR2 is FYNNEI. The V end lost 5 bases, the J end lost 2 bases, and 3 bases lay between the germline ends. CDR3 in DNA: TGTGCCAGCAGTCAACAAGAGACCCAGTACTTC. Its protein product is CASSQQETQYF.

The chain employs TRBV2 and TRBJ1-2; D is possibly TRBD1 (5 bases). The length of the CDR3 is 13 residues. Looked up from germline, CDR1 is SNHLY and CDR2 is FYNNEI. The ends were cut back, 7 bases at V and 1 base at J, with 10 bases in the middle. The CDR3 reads CASIPGVNYGYTF. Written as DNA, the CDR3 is TGTGCCAGCATTCCGGGGGTTAACTATGGCTACACCTTC.

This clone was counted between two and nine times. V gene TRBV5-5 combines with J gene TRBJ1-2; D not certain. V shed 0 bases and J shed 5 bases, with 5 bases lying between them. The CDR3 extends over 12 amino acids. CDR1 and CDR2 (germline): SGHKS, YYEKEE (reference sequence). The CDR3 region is CASSLGQYGYTF. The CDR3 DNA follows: TGTGCCAGCAGCTTGGGGCAGTATGGCTACACCTTC.

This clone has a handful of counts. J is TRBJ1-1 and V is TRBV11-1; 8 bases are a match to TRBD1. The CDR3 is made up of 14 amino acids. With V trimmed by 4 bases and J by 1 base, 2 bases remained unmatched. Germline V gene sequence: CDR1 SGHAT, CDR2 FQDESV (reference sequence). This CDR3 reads CASSSGGWNTEAFF. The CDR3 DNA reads TGTGCCAGCAGCTCAGGGGGCTGGAACACTGAAGCTTTCTTT.

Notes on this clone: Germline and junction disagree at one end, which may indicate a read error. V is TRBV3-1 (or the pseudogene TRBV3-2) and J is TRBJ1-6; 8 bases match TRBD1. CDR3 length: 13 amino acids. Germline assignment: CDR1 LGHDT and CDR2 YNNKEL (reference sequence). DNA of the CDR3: TGTGCCAGCGGCACAGGGGGGGATTCGCCCCTCCACTTT. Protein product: CASGTGGDSPLHF.

In DNA, the CDR3 is TGCGCCAGCAGTAGCTCGAGTACGACTGAAGCTTTCTTT. Amino acids: CASSSSSTTEAFF. This chain connects TRBV5-1 to TRBJ1-1; D gene ambiguous. With 5 bases removed from V and 5 bases from J, the gap between germline ends came to 13 bases. The CDR3 length is 13 residues. Germline CDR1 SGHRS, CDR2 YFSETQ. The full variable domain, with the rest looked up from reference TRBV5-1 and TRBJ1-1, is KAGVTQTPRYLIKTRGQQVTLSCSPISGHRSVSWYQQTPGQGLQFLFEYFSETQRNKGNFPGRFSGRQFSNSRSEMNVSTLELGDSALYLCASSSSSTTEAFFGQGTRLTVV.

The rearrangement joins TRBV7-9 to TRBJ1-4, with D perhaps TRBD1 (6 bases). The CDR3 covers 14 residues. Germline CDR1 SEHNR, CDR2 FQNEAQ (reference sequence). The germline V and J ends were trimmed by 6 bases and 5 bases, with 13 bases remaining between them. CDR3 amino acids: CASSRQGRNEKLFF. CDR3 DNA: TGTGCCAGCAGTCGTCAGGGGCGGAATGAAAAACTGTTTTTT.

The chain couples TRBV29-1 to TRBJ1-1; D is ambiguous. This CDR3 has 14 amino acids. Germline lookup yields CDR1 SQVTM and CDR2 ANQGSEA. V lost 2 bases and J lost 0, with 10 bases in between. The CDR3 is CSVENSPVNTEAFF. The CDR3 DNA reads TGCAGCGTTGAAAACAGTCCTGTGAACACTGAAGCTTTCTTT.

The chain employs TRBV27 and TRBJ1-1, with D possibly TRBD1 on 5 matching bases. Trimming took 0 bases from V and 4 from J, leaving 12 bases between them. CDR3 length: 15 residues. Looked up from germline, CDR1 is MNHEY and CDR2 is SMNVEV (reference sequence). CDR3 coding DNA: TGTGCCAGCAGTTTATCGGGGGACTTTGCCACTGAAGCTTTCTTT. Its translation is CASSLSGDFATEAFF.

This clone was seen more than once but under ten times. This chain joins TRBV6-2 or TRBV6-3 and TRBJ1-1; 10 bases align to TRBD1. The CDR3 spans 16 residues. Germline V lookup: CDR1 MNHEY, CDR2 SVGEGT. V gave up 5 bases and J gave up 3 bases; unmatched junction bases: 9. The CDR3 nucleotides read TGTGCCAGCAGTCCCATCGGGACAGGGGAGCACACTGAAGCTTTCTTT. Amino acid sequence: CASSPIGTGEHTEAFF.

CDR3 protein: CASSLANRGNTGELFF. Written as DNA, the CDR3 is TGTGCCAGCAGCTTAGCGAACAGGGGGAACACCGGGGAGCTGTTTTTT. This chain links TRBV7-8 with TRBJ2-2, with 7 bases matching TRBD1. CDR1 is SGHVS and CDR2 is FQNEAQ in the germline V gene. Trimming at V came to 0 bases and at J to 1 base, leaving 2 bases not matched to a gene. This CDR3 spans 16 amino acids.

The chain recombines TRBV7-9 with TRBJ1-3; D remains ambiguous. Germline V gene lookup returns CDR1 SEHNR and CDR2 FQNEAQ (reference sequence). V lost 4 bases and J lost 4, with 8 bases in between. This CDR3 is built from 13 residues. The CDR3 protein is CASSSPEGNTIYF. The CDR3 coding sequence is TGTGCCAGCAGCTCTCCTGAGGGAAACACCATATATTTT. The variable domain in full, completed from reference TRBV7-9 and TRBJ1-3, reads DTGVSQNPRHKITKRGQNVTFRCDPISEHNRLYWYRQTLGQGPEFLTYFQNEAQLEKSRLLSDRFSAERPKGSFSTLEIQRTEQGDSAMYLCASSSPEGNTIYFGEGSWLTVV.

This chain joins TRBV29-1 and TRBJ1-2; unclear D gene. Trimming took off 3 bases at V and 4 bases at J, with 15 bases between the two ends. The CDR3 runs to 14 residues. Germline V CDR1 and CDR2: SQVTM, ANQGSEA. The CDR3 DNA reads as TGCAGCGTTGAGTCCCCAGCGAGCCGCTATGGCTACACCTTC. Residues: CSVESPASRYGYTF.

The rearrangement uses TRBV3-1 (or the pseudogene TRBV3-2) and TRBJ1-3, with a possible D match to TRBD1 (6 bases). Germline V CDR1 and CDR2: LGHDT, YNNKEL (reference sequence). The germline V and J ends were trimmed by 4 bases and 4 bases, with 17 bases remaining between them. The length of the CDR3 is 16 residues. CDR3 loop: CASSRLPRGAGNTIYF. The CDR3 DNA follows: TGTGCCAGCAGCCGCCTCCCGCGGGGGGCGGGAAACACCATATATTTT.

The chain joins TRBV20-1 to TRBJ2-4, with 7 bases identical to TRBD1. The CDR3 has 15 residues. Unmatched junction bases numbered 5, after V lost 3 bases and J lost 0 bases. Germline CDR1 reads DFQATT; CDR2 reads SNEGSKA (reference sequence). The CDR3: CSASDRELAKNIQYF. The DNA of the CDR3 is TGCAGTGCTAGTGACAGGGAACTAGCCAAAAACATTCAGTACTTC.

The CDR3 nucleotides are TGTGCCAGCGATCGAGGCCGCGGAAACATTCAGTACTTC. Protein sequence: CASDRGRGNIQYF. The chain recombines TRBV6-6 with TRBJ2-4; D not certain. This CDR3 is built from 13 residues. CDR1 is MNHNY, CDR2 SVGAGI, per germline (reference sequence). V was shortened by 8 bases and J by 6 bases, with 14 bases between the two germline ends.

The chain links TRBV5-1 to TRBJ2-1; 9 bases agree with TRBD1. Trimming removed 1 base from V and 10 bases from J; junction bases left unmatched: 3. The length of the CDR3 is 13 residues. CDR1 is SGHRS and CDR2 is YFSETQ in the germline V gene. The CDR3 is CASSLRTGVEQFF. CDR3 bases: TGCGCCAGCAGCTTGAGGACAGGGGTCGAGCAGTTCTTC.

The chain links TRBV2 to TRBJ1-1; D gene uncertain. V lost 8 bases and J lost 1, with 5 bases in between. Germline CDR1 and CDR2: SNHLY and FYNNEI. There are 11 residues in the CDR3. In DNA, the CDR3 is TGTGCCAGCGGAGGGAACACTGAAGCTTTCTTT. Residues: CASGGNTEAFF.

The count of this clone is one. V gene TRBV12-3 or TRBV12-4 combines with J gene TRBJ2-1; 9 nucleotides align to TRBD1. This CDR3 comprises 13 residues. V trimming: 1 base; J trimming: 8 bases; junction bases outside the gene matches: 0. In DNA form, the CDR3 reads TGTGCCAGCAGTTTAGGGACAGGGGATGAGCAGTTCTTC. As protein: CASSLGTGDEQFF.

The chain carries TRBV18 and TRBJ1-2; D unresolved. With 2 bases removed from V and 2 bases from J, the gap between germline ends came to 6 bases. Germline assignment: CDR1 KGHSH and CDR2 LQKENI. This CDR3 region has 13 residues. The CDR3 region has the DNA TGTGCCAGCTCACCAAGGGAGAACTATGGCTACACCTTC. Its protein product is CASSPRENYGYTF.

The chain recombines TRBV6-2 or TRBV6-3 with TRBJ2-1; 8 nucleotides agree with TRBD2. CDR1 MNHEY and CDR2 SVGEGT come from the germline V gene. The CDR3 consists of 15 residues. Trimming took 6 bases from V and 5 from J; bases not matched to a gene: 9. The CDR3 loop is CASSLAGLANNEQFF. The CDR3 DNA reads TGTGCCAGCAGCTTAGCGGGGCTCGCTAACAATGAGCAGTTCTTC.

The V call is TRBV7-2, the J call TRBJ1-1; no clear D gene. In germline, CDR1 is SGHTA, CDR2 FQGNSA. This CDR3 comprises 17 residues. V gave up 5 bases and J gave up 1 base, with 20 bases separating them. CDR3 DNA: TGTGCCAGCAGCCCCTATGTACCTACTTATTCGAACACTGAAGCTTTCTTT. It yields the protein CASSPYVPTYSNTEAFF.

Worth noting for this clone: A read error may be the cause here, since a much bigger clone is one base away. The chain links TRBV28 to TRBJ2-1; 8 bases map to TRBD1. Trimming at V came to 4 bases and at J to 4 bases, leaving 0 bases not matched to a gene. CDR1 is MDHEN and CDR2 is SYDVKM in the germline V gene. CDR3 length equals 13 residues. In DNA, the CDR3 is TGTGCCAGCAGTTGGGACAGGTACAATGAGCAGTTCTTC. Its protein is CASSWDRYNEQFF. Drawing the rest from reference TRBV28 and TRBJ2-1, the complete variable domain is DVKVTQSSRYLVKRTGEKVFLECVQDMDHENMFWYRQDPGLGLRLIYFSYDVKMKEKGDIPEGYSVSREKKERFSLILESASTNQTSMYLCASSWDRYNEQFFGPGTRLTVL.

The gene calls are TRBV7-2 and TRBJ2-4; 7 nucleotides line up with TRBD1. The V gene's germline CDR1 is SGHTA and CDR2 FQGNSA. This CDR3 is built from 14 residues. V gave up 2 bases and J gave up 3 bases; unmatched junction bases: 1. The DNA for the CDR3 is TGTGCCAGCAGCTTAAGGGACAGCAAAAACATTCAGTACTTC. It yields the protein CASSLRDSKNIQYF.

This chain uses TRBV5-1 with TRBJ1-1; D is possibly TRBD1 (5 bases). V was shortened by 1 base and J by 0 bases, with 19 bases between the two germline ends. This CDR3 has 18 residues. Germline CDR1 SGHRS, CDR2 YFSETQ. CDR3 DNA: TGCGCCAGCAGCTTGAGGAACAAAGGGGTCGGTGTGAACACTGAAGCTTTCTTT. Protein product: CASSLRNKGVGVNTEAFF.

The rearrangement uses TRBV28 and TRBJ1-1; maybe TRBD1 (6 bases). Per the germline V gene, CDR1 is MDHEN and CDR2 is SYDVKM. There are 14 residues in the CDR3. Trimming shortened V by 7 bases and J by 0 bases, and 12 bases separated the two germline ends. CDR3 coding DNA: TGTGCCAGCACCCTGACAGGAGTGAACACTGAAGCTTTCTTT. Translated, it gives CASTLTGVNTEAFF.

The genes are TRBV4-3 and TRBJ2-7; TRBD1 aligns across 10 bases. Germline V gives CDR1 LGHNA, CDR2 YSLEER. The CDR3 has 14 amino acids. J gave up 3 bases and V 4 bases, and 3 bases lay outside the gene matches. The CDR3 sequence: CASSPGQGGYEQYF. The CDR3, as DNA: TGCGCCAGCAGCCCTGGACAGGGGGGCTACGAGCAGTACTTC.

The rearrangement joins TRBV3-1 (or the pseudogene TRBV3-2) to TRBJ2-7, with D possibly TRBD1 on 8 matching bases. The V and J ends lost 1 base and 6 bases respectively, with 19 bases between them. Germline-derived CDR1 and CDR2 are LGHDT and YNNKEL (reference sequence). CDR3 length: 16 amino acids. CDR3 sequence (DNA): TGTGCCAGCAGCCAAGTAACCCGGACAGGGAGGGGCGAGCAGTACTTC. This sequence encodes CASSQVTRTGRGEQYF.